This T cell receptor beta chain came from a study of cytomegalovirus exposure and HLA in healthy donors. Overall study findings and caveats: The listing of 150 to 200 TCR beta chains classed them as cytomegalovirus-associated.

Details on this clone: The target antigen is unknown.

13 Jbeta primers and 60 Vbeta primers were used for the PCR. Here immunoSEQ multiplex PCR was the method, and the copy in TCRdb shows in-frame clones only, minus some. The repertoire holds around 170,000 clones, 70% to 80% seen once, with around 2.2% in the top ten. The TCR originated in a man in his sixties in good health and CMV-seronegative. The sequenced material came from PBMCs.

The CDR3 reads CASSSPGQGRAGAGYTF. DNA for the CDR3: TGTGCCAGCAGCTCCCCGGGACAGGGCCGGGCGGGAGCGGGCTACACCTTC. The chain combines TRBV5-8 with TRBJ1-2, with 9 positions matching TRBD1. V was pared by 3 bases and J by 8 bases, with 17 bases of the junction left unmatched. CDR3 length: 17 residues. Germline CDR1 reads SGHTS; CDR2 reads YDEGEE. The full variable domain, completed using reference TRBV5-8 and TRBJ1-2, is EAGVTQSPTHLIKTRGQQATLRCSPISGHTSVYWYQQALGLGLQFLLWYDEGEERNRGNFPPRFSGRQFPNYSSELNVNALELEDSALYLCASSSPGQGRAGAGYTFGSGTRLTVV.